A single sample gave rise to the 14 T cell receptor beta chains below, sequenced in a study of T-cell reconstitution after alpha-beta-depleted transplantation in children. Molecular barcoding with unique molecular identifiers was used for the TCRbeta library. TCRdb reprocessed the PCR reads with MiXCR, giving one entry per CDR3 protein. The sample includes about 610,000 distinct CDR3 sequences, over 9.5% of them seen just once. The input for sequencing was PBMCs from the stem cell graft donor, taken from the stem cell graft. All receptors derive from a human donor who donated a stem cell graft to a child with acute myeloid leukemia.

Ten or more counts support this clonotype. The genes are TRBV7-3 and TRBJ1-1; 8 bases map to TRBD1. J was trimmed by 2 bases and V by 2 bases; bases with no gene match: 4. Per germline, CDR1 SGHTA and CDR2 FQGTGA. There are 15 residues in the CDR3. CDR3 protein: CASSLLGQGNTEAFF. In nucleotides, the CDR3 is TGTGCCAGCAGCTTATTAGGACAGGGCAACACTGAAGCTTTCTTT.

V and J are TRBV7-2 and TRBJ2-1, with D possibly TRBD2 on 5 matching bases. Germline loops: CDR1 SGHTA, CDR2 FQGNSA. V dropped 3 bases and J dropped 7 bases, with 13 bases sitting between them. This CDR3 is built from 14 residues. CDR3: CASSLGSNGNEQFF. The DNA for the CDR3 is TGTGCCAGCAGCTTGGGGAGTAACGGGAATGAGCAGTTCTTC. Full variable domain (missing parts from reference TRBV7-2 and TRBJ2-1): GAGVSQSPSNKVTEKGKDVELRCDPISGHTALYWYRQSLGQGLEFLIYFQGNSAPDKSGLPSDRFSAERTGGSVSTLTIQRTQQEDSAVYLCASSLGSNGNEQFFGPGTRLTVL.

Ten or more counts support this clonotype. This rearrangement joins TRBV29-1 to TRBJ2-1, with D perhaps matching TRBD1 or TRBD2 (6 bases each). The CDR3 loop spans 16 amino acids. With 8 bases removed from V and 1 base from J, the gap between germline ends came to 21 bases. In germline, CDR1 is SQVTM, CDR2 ANQGSEA. The CDR3 coding sequence is TGCAGCTCTCGGAGGGGGGCGGGACTGTCCTACAATGAGCAGTTCTTC. Translated: CSSRRGAGLSYNEQFF.

In this sample, this clonotype turned up a few times. V usage is TRBV5-8 and J usage is TRBJ2-5, with D maybe TRBD2 (6 bases). Germline V CDR1 and CDR2: SGHTS, YDEGEE. The germline V and J ends were trimmed by 0 bases and 2 bases, with 14 bases remaining between them. This CDR3 has 16 amino acids. Here the CDR3 DNA reads TGTGCCAGCAGCTTGGAACGGGAGTTGGGTCAAGAGACCCAGTACTTC. Protein product: CASSLERELGQETQYF.

The V and J genes are TRBV12-3 or TRBV12-4 and TRBJ2-7; 9 nucleotides match TRBD2. With V trimmed by 4 bases and J by 3 bases, 7 bases remained unmatched. The CDR3 totals 15 residues. The CDR3 protein is CASSYLAGDLYEQYF. CDR3 coding DNA: TGTGCCAGCAGTTATTTAGCGGGAGACCTCTACGAGCAGTACTTC.

This clonotype appeared a few times. The chain links TRBV6-5 to TRBJ2-1; 11 bases are a match to TRBD2. The length of the CDR3 is 19 residues. Germline lookup yields CDR1 MNHEY and CDR2 SVGAGI. V trimming: 0 bases; J trimming: 5 bases; junction bases outside the gene matches: 12. The CDR3 coding sequence is TGTGCCAGCAGTTACTCGGAAGACTTCGGGACTAGCGGCCACAATGAGCAGTTCTTC. Translated, it gives CASSYSEDFGTSGHNEQFF.

At least ten counts were recorded for this clonotype. The CDR3 region is CSAAPPGATNSPLHF. CDR3 DNA: TGCAGTGCTGCCCCTCCGGGGGCGACTAATTCACCCCTCCACTTT. The chain links TRBV20-1 to TRBJ1-6; a weak D match, TRBD1 (6 bases). This CDR3 is built from 15 residues. Germline CDR1 and CDR2: DFQATT and SNEGSKA (reference sequence). V lost 5 bases to trimming and J lost 6 bases, with 17 bases between them.

The rearrangement joins TRBV9 to TRBJ2-1; 13 bases align to TRBD2. Looked up from germline, CDR1 is SGDLS and CDR2 is YYNGEE. V dropped 0 bases and J dropped 0; count of bases not matched to a gene: 6. The CDR3 runs 19 residues. The CDR3 sequence is CASSVVGTSGVFSYNEQFF. CDR3 coding DNA: TGTGCCAGCAGCGTAGTCGGGACTAGCGGGGTCTTCTCCTACAATGAGCAGTTCTTC.

This clonotype was observed a handful of times. The CDR3 DNA reads as TGTGCCAGCAGTTTGGACGGCAAGCCCCAGCATTTT. Amino acid sequence: CASSLDGKPQHF. The rearrangement links TRBV12-3 or TRBV12-4 to TRBJ1-5; D ambiguous. Trimming removed 3 bases from V and 8 bases from J, with 8 bases in between. The CDR3 length is 12 residues.

The V call is TRBV7-2, the J call TRBJ2-1; TRBD2 matches 8 bases. This CDR3 is built from 15 residues. Germline lookup yields CDR1 SGHTA and CDR2 FQGNSA. The trim removed 2 bases at V and 9 bases at J, leaving 9 bases unmatched. The CDR3: CASSLRAGAMGEQFF. The CDR3 nucleotides read TGTGCCAGCAGCTTAAGAGCGGGAGCCATGGGTGAGCAGTTCTTC.

This clonotype was seen at least ten times. The chain combines TRBV7-6 with TRBJ2-1, with 12 bases matching TRBD2. Unmatched junction bases numbered 15, after V lost 5 bases and J lost 7 bases. CDR3 size: 18 residues. CDR1 and CDR2 (germline): SGHVS, FNYEAQ. CDR3 amino acids: CASSPLLASGRAKNEQFF. In DNA, the CDR3 is TGTGCCAGCAGCCCACTGTTAGCTAGCGGGAGGGCGAAAAATGAGCAGTTCTTC.

In its sample, this clonotype was seen many times. V usage is TRBV4-1 and J usage is TRBJ2-1; 9 bases are a match to TRBD2. The V segment lost 0 bases and the J segment 6 bases; nucleotides outside the gene matches: 3. Germline CDR1 is MGHRA and CDR2 is YSYEKL. This CDR3 region has 15 residues. The CDR3 DNA reads as TGCGCCAGCAGCCAAGATGGGACTAGCTTCAATGAGCAGTTCTTC. Protein product: CASSQDGTSFNEQFF.

This clonotype was observed many times. The gene calls are TRBV7-2 and TRBJ1-6, with D possibly TRBD1 on 6 matching bases. The CDR3 has 14 amino acids. V lost 5 bases and J 5 bases, leaving 10 bases between the germline ends. Per the germline V gene, CDR1 is SGHTA and CDR2 is FQGNSA. Here the CDR3 DNA reads TGTGCCAGCAGCCCCTACAGGGATAATTCACCCCTCCACTTT. Translating gives CASSPYRDNSPLHF.

As for this clonotype: This may come from a read error, since a much larger clone is one base off. The chain is built from TRBV20-1 and TRBJ1-2; 7 nucleotides line up with TRBD1. The CDR3 runs 12 residues. Germline CDR1 DFQATT, CDR2 SNEGSKA (reference sequence). The CDR3 region has the DNA TGCAGTGCTACGGGACAGTCCTATGGCTACCCCTTC. Its protein is CSATGQSYGYPF.